The sequence of this TCR beta chain was determined in a study of T-cell reconstitution after alpha-beta-depleted transplantation in children (dated by TCRdb to 2016 to 2017). In the study overall: The study quantitatively tracked T-cell immune reconstitution after TCRalphabeta/CD19-depleted allogeneic hematopoietic cell transplantation in children using TCR repertoire profiling.

The treatment or condition label on this specimen signifies: allogeneic hematopoietic cell transplantation with graft depleted of TCRalphabeta T cells and CD19 B cells. The transplant recipients were children given TCRalphabeta/CD19-depleted allogeneic hematopoietic cell grafts. The library relied on PCR. Sequencing was performed on an Illumina HiSeq 2500. TCR library preparation used molecular barcoding, with unique molecular identifiers applied to normalize quantification of the TCRbeta repertoire. TCRdb reworked the public reads: Q25 trimming with fastp, MiXCR clone assembly, productive beta chains retained. Rows matching on CDR3 protein sequence are summarized as one entry with the most common DNA and genes. The sample has approximately 89,000 distinct CDR3 sequences on record, roughly 16% of them singletons. Clones ranked in the top ten supply roughly a fifth of the sample. This clonotype was counted many times. What this receptor recognizes is not known. Within one base of it there is no much larger clone, and no base qualities were kept.

Summary of the overall study and its limitations: The high TCRbeta diversity at day 60 in some patients was ascribed to recipient T cells and intrathymic progenitors that had survived conditioning. The frequencies of hyperexpanded clones fell over the following months, and after one year, T-cell counts and TCRbeta diversity were mostly attributed to newly produced T cells. About two months after transplant, the apparently early recovery of alphabetaT-cell counts reportedly depended on just several hundred clones that had expanded rapidly and came from non-depleted graft cells.

This receptor was taken from a male patient between 2 and 10 years old who had a stem cell transplant for acute lymphoblastic leukemia, so the T cells may come from the graft donor. The material was PBMCs, mostly from graft donor cells, obtained 180 days after TCRalphabeta/CD19-depleted stem cell transplant.

The nucleotide sequence reads TGTGCCAGCAGCTTAGCGCAAACAGACTACGAGCAGTACTTC. Its protein product is CASSLAQTDYEQYF. The rearranged segments are TRBV7-6 and TRBJ2-7; there is no confident call for the D gene. Relative to germline, V is 0 bases shorter and J is 3 bases shorter, with 9 bases between their ends. CDR1 SGHVS and CDR2 FNYEAQ are derived from the germline V gene. Counted from cysteine to phenylalanine, this CDR3 has 14 amino acids. Of all the DNA, just the CDR3 is kept, 42 bases in frame from base 1.